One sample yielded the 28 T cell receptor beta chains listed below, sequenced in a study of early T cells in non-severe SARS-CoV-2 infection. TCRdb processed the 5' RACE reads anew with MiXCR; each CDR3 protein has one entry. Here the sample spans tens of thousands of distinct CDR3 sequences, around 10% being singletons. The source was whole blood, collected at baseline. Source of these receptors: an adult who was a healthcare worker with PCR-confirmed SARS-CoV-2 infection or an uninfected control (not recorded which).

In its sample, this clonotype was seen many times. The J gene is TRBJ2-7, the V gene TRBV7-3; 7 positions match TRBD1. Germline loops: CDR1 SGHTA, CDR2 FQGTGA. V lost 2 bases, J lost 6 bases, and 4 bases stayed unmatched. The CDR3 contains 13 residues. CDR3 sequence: CASSLDRVSEQYF. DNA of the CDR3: TGTGCCAGCAGCTTAGACAGGGTGAGCGAGCAGTACTTC.

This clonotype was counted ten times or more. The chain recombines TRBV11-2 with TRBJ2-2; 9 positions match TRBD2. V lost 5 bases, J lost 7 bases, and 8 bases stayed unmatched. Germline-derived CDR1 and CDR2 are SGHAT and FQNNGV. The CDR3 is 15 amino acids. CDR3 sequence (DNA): TGTGCCAGCAGCCCCCTTAGCGGGGGTGACGGGGAGCTGTTTTTT. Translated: CASSPLSGGDGELFF.

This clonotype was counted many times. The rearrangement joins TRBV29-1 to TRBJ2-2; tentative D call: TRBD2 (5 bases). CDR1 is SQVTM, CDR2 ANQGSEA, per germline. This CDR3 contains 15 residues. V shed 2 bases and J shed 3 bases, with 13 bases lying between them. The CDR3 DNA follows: TGCAGCGTTGAATATATAGGGCGGGACACCGGGGAGCTGTTTTTT. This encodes CSVEYIGRDTGELFF.

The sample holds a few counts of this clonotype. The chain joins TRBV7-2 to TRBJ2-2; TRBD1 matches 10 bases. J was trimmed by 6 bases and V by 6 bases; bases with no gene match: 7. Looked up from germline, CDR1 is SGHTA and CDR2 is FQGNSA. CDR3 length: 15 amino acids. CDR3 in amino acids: CASSTGQGSPGELFF. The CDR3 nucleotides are TGTGCCAGCAGTACGGGACAGGGGAGTCCCGGGGAGCTGTTTTTT.

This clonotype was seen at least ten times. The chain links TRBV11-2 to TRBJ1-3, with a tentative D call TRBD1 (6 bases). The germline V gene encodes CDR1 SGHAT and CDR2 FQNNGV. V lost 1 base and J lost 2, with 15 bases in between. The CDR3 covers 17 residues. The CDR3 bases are TGTGCCAGCAGCTTAGTGGGGACAAGGATGGCTGGAAACACCATATATTTT. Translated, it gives CASSLVGTRMAGNTIYF.

The CDR3 nucleotides are TGTGCCAGCAGTTACTCGACAGGCGGGAACTATGGCTACACCTTC. Protein product: CASSYSTGGNYGYTF. The rearrangement links TRBV6-2 or TRBV6-3 to TRBJ1-2, with D perhaps matching TRBD1 (6 bases). The length of the CDR3 is 15 residues. The V gene lost 0 bases and the J gene lost 2 bases, with 10 bases spanning the gap. Germline V gives CDR1 MNHEY, CDR2 SVGEGT.

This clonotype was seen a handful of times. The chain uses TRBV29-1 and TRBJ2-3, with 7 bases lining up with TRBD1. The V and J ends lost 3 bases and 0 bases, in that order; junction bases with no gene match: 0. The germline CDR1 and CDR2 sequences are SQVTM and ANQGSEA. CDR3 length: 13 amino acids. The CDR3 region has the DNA TGCAGCGTTGAGACAGGGAGCACAGATACGCAGTATTTT. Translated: CSVETGSTDTQYF.

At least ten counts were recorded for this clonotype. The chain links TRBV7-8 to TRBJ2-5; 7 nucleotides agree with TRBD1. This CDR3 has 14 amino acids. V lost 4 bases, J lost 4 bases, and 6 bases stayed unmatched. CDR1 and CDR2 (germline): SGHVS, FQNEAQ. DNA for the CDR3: TGTGCCAGCAGCTACACCGGGACAGTAGAGACCCAGTACTTC. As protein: CASSYTGTVETQYF. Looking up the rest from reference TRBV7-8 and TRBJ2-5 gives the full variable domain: GAGVSQSPRYKVAKRGQDVALRCDPISGHVSLFWYQQALGQGPEFLTYFQNEAQLDKSGLPSDRFFAERPEGSVSTLKIQRTQQEDSAVYLCASSYTGTVETQYFGPGTRLLVL.

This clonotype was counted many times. The CDR3 sequence is CASSYIGGGAGNSPLHF. The CDR3 nucleotides are TGTGCCAGCAGTTACATTGGTGGGGGGGCAGGTAATTCACCCCTCCACTTT. The chain joins TRBV6-5 to TRBJ1-6; D is perhaps TRBD1 (6 bases). This CDR3 is built from 17 residues. V lost 2 bases and J lost 6, with 17 bases in between. In germline, CDR1 is MNHEY, CDR2 SVGAGI.

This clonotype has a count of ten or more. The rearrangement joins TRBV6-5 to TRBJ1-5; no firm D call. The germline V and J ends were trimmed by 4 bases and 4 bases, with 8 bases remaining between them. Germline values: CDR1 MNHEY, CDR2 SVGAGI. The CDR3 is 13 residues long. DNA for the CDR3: TGTGCCAGCAGTTCAAATGAGAATCAGCCCCAGCATTTT. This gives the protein CASSSNENQPQHF.

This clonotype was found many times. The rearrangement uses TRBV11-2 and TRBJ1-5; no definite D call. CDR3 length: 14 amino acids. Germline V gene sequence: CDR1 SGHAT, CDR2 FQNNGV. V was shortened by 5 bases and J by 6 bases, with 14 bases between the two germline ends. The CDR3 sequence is CASSPTPGAQPQHF. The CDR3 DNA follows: TGTGCCAGCAGCCCGACCCCTGGAGCTCAGCCCCAGCATTTT.

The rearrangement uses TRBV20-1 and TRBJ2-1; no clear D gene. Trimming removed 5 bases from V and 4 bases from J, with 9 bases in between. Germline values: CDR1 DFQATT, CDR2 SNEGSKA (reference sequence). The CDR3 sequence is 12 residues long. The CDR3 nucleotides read TGCAGTGCTCTTGGCAGTTACAATGAGCAGTTCTTC. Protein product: CSALGSYNEQFF.

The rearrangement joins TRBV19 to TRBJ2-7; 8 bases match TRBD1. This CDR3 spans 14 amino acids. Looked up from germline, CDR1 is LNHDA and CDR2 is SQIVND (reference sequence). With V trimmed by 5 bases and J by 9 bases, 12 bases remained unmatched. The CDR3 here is CASSGTGYRHGQYF. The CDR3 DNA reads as TGTGCCAGTAGTGGGACAGGTTACCGTCACGGGCAGTACTTC.

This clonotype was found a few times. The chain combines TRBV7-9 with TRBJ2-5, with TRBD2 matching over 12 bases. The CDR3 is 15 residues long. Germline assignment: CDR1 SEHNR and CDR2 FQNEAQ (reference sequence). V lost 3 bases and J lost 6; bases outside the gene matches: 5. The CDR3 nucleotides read TGTGCCAGCAGCTTTCGGACTAGCGGGGTGCAGACCCAGTACTTC. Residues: CASSFRTSGVQTQYF.

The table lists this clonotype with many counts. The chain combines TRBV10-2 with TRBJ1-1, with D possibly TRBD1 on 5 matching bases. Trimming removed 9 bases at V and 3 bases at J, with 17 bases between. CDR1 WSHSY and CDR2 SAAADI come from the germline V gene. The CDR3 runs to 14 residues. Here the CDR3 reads CASTTGNQDTEAFF. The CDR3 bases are TGCGCCAGTACCACAGGTAATCAGGACACTGAAGCTTTCTTT.

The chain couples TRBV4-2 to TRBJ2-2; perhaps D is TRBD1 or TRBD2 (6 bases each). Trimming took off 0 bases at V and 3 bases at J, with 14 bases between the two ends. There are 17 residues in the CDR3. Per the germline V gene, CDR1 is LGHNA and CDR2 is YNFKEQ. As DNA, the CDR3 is TGTGCCAGCAGCCAAGAGTTCGGGGGCCCTGACACCGGGGAGCTGTTTTTT. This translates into CASSQEFGGPDTGELFF.

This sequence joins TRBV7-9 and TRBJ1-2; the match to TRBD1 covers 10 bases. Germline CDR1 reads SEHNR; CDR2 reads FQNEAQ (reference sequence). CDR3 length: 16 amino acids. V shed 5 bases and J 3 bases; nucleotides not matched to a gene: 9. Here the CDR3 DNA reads TGTGCCAGCAGCCCCGGGACAGGGGAGGCCCACTATGGCTACACCTTC. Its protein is CASSPGTGEAHYGYTF.

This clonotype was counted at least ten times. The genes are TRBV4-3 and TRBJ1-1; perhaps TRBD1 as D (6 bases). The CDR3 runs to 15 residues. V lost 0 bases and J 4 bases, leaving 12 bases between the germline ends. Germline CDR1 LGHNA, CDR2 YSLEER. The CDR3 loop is CASSQEIGGLTEAFF. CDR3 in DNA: TGCGCCAGCAGCCAAGAAATAGGGGGGCTCACTGAAGCTTTCTTT.

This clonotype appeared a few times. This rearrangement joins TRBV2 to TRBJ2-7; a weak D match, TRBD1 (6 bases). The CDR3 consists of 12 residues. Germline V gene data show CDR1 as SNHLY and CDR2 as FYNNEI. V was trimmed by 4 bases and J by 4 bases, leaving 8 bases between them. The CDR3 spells CASSGQEYEQYF. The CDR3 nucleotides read TGTGCCAGCAGTGGACAGGAGTACGAGCAGTACTTC.

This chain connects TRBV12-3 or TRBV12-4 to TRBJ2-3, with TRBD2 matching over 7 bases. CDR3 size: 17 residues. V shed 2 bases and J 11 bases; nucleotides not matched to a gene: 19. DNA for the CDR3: TGTGCCAGCAGTTTAAGTAAAGGCGGGGGAATATATGGAGTGCAGTATTTT. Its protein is CASSLSKGGGIYGVQYF.

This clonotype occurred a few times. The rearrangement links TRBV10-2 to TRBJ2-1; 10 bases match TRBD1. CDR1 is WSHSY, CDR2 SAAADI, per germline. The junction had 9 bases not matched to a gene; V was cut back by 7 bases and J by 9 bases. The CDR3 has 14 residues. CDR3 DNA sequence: TGCGCCAGCACGGTAGGACAGGGGGACAGTGAGCAGTTCTTC. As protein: CASTVGQGDSEQFF.

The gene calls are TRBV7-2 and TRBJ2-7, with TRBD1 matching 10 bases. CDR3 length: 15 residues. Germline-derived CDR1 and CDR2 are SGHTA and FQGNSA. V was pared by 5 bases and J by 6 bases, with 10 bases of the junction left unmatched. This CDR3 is CASSAPGQGSGEQYF. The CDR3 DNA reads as TGTGCCAGCAGCGCACCGGGACAGGGGTCGGGCGAGCAGTACTTC.

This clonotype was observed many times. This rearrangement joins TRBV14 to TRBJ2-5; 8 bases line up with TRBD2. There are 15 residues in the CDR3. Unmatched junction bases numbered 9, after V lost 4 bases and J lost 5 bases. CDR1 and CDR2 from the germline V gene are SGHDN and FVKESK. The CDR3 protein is CASSPYSSGEETQYF. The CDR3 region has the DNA TGTGCCAGCAGCCCCTATAGTAGCGGGGAGGAGACCCAGTACTTC.

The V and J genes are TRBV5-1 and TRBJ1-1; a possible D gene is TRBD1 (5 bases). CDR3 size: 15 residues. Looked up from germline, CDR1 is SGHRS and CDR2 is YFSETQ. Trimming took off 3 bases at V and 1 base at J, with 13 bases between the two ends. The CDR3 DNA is TGCGCCAGCAGCTACGAGGGACGGAAGAACACTGAAGCTTTCTTT. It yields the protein CASSYEGRKNTEAFF.

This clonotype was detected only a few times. In nucleotides, the CDR3 is TGTGCCAGCAGCTTAGGGGTTGCTGGGAGGAATTCACCCCTCCACTTT. Protein: CASSLGVAGRNSPLHF. This chain connects TRBV11-3 to TRBJ1-6, with D unresolved. With 1 base removed from V and 7 bases from J, the gap between germline ends came to 14 bases. The CDR3 has 16 amino acids. Germline loops: CDR1 SGHNT, CDR2 YENEEA.

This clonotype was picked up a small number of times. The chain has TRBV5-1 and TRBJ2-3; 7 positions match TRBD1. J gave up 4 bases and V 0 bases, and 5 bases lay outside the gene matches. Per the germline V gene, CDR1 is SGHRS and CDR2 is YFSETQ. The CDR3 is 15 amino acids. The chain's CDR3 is CASSLGQGSADTQYF. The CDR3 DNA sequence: TGCGCCAGCAGCTTGGGACAGGGATCTGCAGATACGCAGTATTTT.

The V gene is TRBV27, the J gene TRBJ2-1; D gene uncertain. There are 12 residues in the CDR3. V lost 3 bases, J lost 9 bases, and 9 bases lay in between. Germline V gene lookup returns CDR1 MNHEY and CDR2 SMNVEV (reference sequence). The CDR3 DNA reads TGTGCCAGCAGTTTCGGCGGAACTGAGCAGTTCTTC. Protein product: CASSFGGTEQFF.

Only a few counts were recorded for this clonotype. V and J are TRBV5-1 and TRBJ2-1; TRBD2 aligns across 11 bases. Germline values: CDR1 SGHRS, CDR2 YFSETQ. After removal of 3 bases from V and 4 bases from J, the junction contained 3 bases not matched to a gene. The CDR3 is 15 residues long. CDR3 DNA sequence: TGCGCCAGCAGCTCGGGACTAGCGGAGTACAATGAGCAGTTCTTC. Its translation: CASSSGLAEYNEQFF.